The 5 T cell receptor beta chains below all came from one sample that was sequenced in a study of cytomegalovirus exposure and HLA in healthy donors. The PCR ran on 60 Vbeta and 13 Jbeta primers. Sequencing was performed with immunoSEQ multiplex PCR; in TCRdb, only in-frame clones are kept and a portion is missing. The sample holds about 130,000 clones, 70% to 90% seen once. Material: PBMCs. Every receptor here comes from a boy aged 5 to 17 in good health and CMV-seronegative.

The V gene is TRBV7-2, the J gene TRBJ2-5; D unclear. This CDR3 is built from 15 residues. V dropped 3 bases and J dropped 2 bases, with 13 bases sitting between them. Looked up from germline, CDR1 is SGHTA and CDR2 is FQGNSA. DNA for the CDR3: TGTGCCAGCAGCTTCGTGAACAATCCACAAGAGACCCAGTACTTC. This sequence encodes CASSFVNNPQETQYF.

The genes are TRBV29-1 and TRBJ1-2; a weak D match, TRBD1 (6 bases). Germline lookup yields CDR1 SQVTM and CDR2 ANQGSEA. Trimming took off 3 bases at V and 6 bases at J, with 20 bases between the two ends. The CDR3 has 15 amino acids. The CDR3 DNA reads as TGCAGCGTTGACCAGGGGCAACTCGTAACCAATGGCTACACCTTC. Translated, it gives CSVDQGQLVTNGYTF.

V gene TRBV9 combines with J gene TRBJ1-3, with a possible D match to TRBD1 (5 bases). This CDR3 has 15 residues. Trimming shortened V by 0 bases and J by 4 bases, and 11 bases separated the two germline ends. Germline CDR1 SGDLS, CDR2 YYNGEE. The CDR3 DNA is TGTGCCAGCAGCGTAGAGGGCCAGGGAGGAAACACCATATATTTT. It codes for CASSVEGQGGNTIYF.

The rearrangement uses TRBV5-4 and TRBJ1-3, with D possibly being TRBD1 (6 bases). CDR3 length: 16 residues. The germline V gene encodes CDR1 SGHNT and CDR2 YYREEE (reference sequence). Trimming took 4 bases from V and 4 from J, leaving 18 bases between them. The CDR3 is CASSPSAQGPGNTIYF. The CDR3 DNA is TGTGCCAGCAGCCCTTCCGCACAGGGACCAGGAAACACCATATATTTT.

V gene TRBV9 combines with J gene TRBJ1-1, with 8 nucleotides matching TRBD1. Germline V CDR1 and CDR2: SGDLS, YYNGEE. The CDR3 loop spans 17 amino acids. J was trimmed by 3 bases and V by 0 bases; bases with no gene match: 10. DNA of the CDR3: TGTGCCAGCAGCGTAGGGGTAACAGGGGGGTTCGACACTGAAGCTTTCTTT. This translates into CASSVGVTGGFDTEAFF.